The 10 T cell receptor beta chains in this list originate from one sample, sequenced in a study of T cells after posttransplantation cyclophosphamide. Assay used: immunoSEQ multiplex PCR; TCRdb lists only in-frame clones, some missing. The sample gives 15,000 to 25,000 clones, 87% of which show up once; 5.5% to 7.5% is in the top ten. Treatment was busulfan-fludarabine conditioning, a marrow graft, and cyclophosphamide on days +3 and +4. The input for sequencing was PBMCs, taken after allogeneic stem cell transplant with posttransplant cyclophosphamide. The receptors shown here come from a female patient in her 40s who received an allogeneic stem cell transplant from a related donor, was CMV-positive, and had no GVHD. Some T cells could come from the graft donor.

There are a few counts of this clone. V usage is TRBV4-3 and J usage is TRBJ2-3, with 9 bases matching TRBD2. The CDR3 runs 17 residues. Germline V gene data show CDR1 as LGHNA and CDR2 as YSLEER. V lost 1 base, J lost 4 bases, and 9 bases stayed unmatched. The CDR3 DNA reads TGCGCCAGCAGCCAAGCGGTTTCCGGACTAGCGTCAGATACGCAGTATTTT. This translates into CASSQAVSGLASDTQYF.

The V and J genes are TRBV10-3 and TRBJ2-2; TRBD2 matches at 8 bases. The germline V gene encodes CDR1 ENHRY and CDR2 SYGVKD. The CDR3 is made up of 16 amino acids. The trim removed 5 bases at V and 2 bases at J, leaving 7 bases unmatched. This CDR3 reads CAISSTSGVNTGELFF. DNA for the CDR3: TGTGCCATCAGTAGCACTAGCGGTGTCAACACCGGGGAGCTGTTTTTT.

This chain joins TRBV7-9 and TRBJ2-7; the D gene is possibly TRBD1 (5 bases). The CDR3 consists of 14 residues. Trimming stripped 5 bases from V and 2 bases from J, with 13 bases between. Germline V gene sequence: CDR1 SEHNR, CDR2 FQNEAQ (reference sequence). DNA of the CDR3: TGTGCCAGCAGCCCGGACAAGGCGGCCTACGAGCAGTACTTC. This sequence encodes CASSPDKAAYEQYF.

This sequence joins TRBV14 and TRBJ2-1, with TRBD2 as a possible D gene (5 bases). The CDR3 covers 16 residues. Deletions cut 1 base from V and 4 bases from J, with 14 bases between. Germline V gives CDR1 SGHDN, CDR2 FVKESK. The CDR3 here is CASSQALVPPYNEQFF. The CDR3 coding sequence is TGTGCCAGCAGCCAAGCACTAGTTCCCCCATACAATGAGCAGTTCTTC.

The genes are TRBV11-2 and TRBJ2-1; 8 bases are a match to TRBD2. The CDR3 totals 15 residues. Per germline, CDR1 SGHAT and CDR2 FQNNGV. The ends lost 5 bases at V and 2 bases at J; junction bases unmatched: 5. The CDR3 reads CASSRIGGAYNEQFF. The DNA for the CDR3 is TGTGCCAGCAGCCGGATCGGGGGGGCCTACAATGAGCAGTTCTTC.

The chain couples TRBV29-1 to TRBJ2-5; a possible D gene is TRBD2 (6 bases). V shed 7 bases and J shed 1 base, with 10 bases lying between them. CDR1 and CDR2 (germline): SQVTM, ANQGSEA. This CDR3 contains 12 residues. The CDR3 loop reads CSAWDSQETQYF. The CDR3 DNA is TGCAGCGCCTGGGACTCCCAAGAGACCCAGTACTTC.

This clone has more than one count but fewer than ten. The V gene is TRBV11-2, the J gene TRBJ2-7; 8 positions agree with TRBD2. Germline V gives CDR1 SGHAT, CDR2 FQNNGV. The CDR3 is made up of 15 amino acids. The ends lost 3 bases at V and 4 bases at J; junction bases unmatched: 8. As DNA, the CDR3 is TGTGCCAGCAGCTTTGTTCCGGGAGGGCGATACGAGCAGTACTTC. Translation gives CASSFVPGGRYEQYF.

J is TRBJ1-1 and V is TRBV5-4; TRBD1 agrees at 7 bases. CDR1 and CDR2 (germline): SGHNT, YYREEE (reference sequence). The CDR3 runs to 14 residues. V lost 0 bases, J lost 5 bases, and 4 bases stayed unmatched. The CDR3 DNA follows: TGTGCCAGCAGCTTGGTGACAGGGCAGACTGAAGCTTTCTTT. Amino acids: CASSLVTGQTEAFF.

This chain joins TRBV18 and TRBJ2-7; the D gene is possibly TRBD2 (6 bases). Between the trimmed V and J ends, which lost 0 bases and 5 bases, there was a span of 14 bases. Germline CDR1 KGHSH, CDR2 LQKENI. The CDR3 totals 15 residues. CDR3 loop: CASSPPGLPRDEQYF. The CDR3 DNA reads as TGTGCCAGCTCACCACCGGGACTCCCTCGGGACGAGCAGTACTTC.

Of note for this clone: The junction differs from germline at one of its ends, possibly a read error. The chain has TRBV7-7 and TRBJ2-3, with 9 bases identical to TRBD2. This CDR3 comprises 17 residues. CDR1 is SSHAT and CDR2 is FNYEAQ in the germline V gene (reference sequence). CDR3 DNA sequence: TGTGCTAGCAGTCCTAGGGGCAGCGGGAGGTCCACAGATACGCAGTATTTT. It specifies CASSPRGSGRSTDTQYF.